The source of this TCR beta chain is a study of blood T cell repertoires in COVID-19. As for the study in general: The samples span acute and convalescent COVID-19 from the United States, Italy and Spain. PBMCs, B-cell-depleted T cells, or T cells provided the cDNA or gDNA that made up the material.

The germline V and J ends were trimmed by 3 bases and 0 bases, with 3 bases remaining between them. The CDR3 has 13 residues. Germline V lookup: CDR1 WSHSY, CDR2 SAAADI. Original methodology: Reference gene primer amplification gave estimated nucleated cell counts. Produced via immunoSEQ multiplex PCR; TCRdb's table is partial and in-frame only. The V and J calls and clone size are taken from that table; D and trimming were inferred from the DNA. The sample holds approximately 150,000 clones, 88% seen once. The sequencing sample was made of peripheral blood. The V call is TRBV10-2, the J call TRBJ1-3; D gene ambiguous. This clonotype originated in a man in his 70s with acute or convalescent COVID-19. The CDR3 region has the DNA TGCGCCAGCAGTGACGGCTCTGGAAACACCATATATTTT. Residues: CASSDGSGNTIYF.